The 29 T cell receptor beta chains in this list originate from one sample, sequenced in a study of blood T cell repertoires in COVID-19 (dated by TCRdb to 2018 to 2020). The protocol used for the library was the immunoSEQ multiplex PCR assay. Here the immuneACCESS table is served through TCRdb, limited to in-frame sequences with V and J called. Missing clones are a known gap in these copies; in checked studies unresolved V genes cover under half, and the rest lacks a known reason. The sample includes almost 200,000 clones, with around 75% observed a single time. In total, the top ten clones hold roughly 5.7% of the sample. The specimen was peripheral blood. These receptor sequences come from a woman aged 40 to 50 with COVID-19, enrolled during active disease.

This sequence joins TRBV11-2 and TRBJ1-3; tentatively, D is TRBD1 (5 bases). The CDR3 is 14 residues long. CDR1 SGHAT and CDR2 FQNNGV come from the germline V gene. Deletions cut 0 bases from V and 7 bases from J, with 10 bases between. CDR3 DNA sequence: TGTGCCAGCAGCTTAGATCAGGGTACGAACACCATATATTTT. It codes for CASSLDQGTNTIYF.

V gene TRBV30 combines with J gene TRBJ2-3; maybe TRBD2 (5 bases). CDR1 GTSNPN and CDR2 SVGIG come from the germline V gene (reference sequence). Trimming took 5 bases from V and 3 from J, leaving 21 bases between them. This CDR3 spans 16 amino acids. CDR3 amino acids: CAWGPKTLAGTDTQYF. CDR3 in DNA: TGTGCCTGGGGTCCAAAAACTCTAGCTGGGACAGATACGCAGTATTTT.

This clone was detected a few times. This chain connects TRBV19 to TRBJ1-3; TRBD1 aligns across 7 bases. V lost 6 bases to trimming and J lost 4 bases; unmatched junction nucleotides: 9. The length of the CDR3 is 15 residues. The germline gives CDR1 LNHDA, CDR2 SQIVND (reference sequence). DNA of the CDR3: TGTGCCAGTAGCAGGACAGGACCTCTCGGAAACACCATATATTTT. It is translated as CASSRTGPLGNTIYF.

V gene TRBV9 combines with J gene TRBJ1-2, with D maybe TRBD1 (5 bases). V lost 2 bases to trimming and J lost 6 bases, with 14 bases between them. Germline CDR1 and CDR2: SGDLS and YYNGEE. CDR3 length equals 14 residues. The CDR3, as DNA: TGTGCCAGCAGCGTTGGCAGGGCTCGGGATGGCTACACCTTC. Its translation: CASSVGRARDGYTF.

V is TRBV10-3 and J is TRBJ2-5; 9 bases align to TRBD2. V lost 2 bases, J lost 5 bases, and 6 bases stayed unmatched. The CDR3 has 15 amino acids. The germline CDR1 and CDR2 sequences are ENHRY and SYGVKD. The CDR3 nucleotides are TGTGCCATCAGTGAGGGACTAGCGATCGGGGAGACCCAGTACTTC. This translates into CAISEGLAIGETQYF.

V and J are TRBV2 and TRBJ2-1; tentatively, D is TRBD2 (6 bases). The V gene lost 11 bases and the J gene lost 5 bases, with 16 bases spanning the gap. The germline V gene encodes CDR1 SNHLY and CDR2 FYNNEI. The CDR3 is 13 amino acids. CDR3 residues: CAGAGLPNNEQFF. The CDR3 nucleotides read TGTGCCGGGGCGGGACTGCCTAACAATGAGCAGTTCTTC.

The sample holds one count of this clone. V gene TRBV20-1 combines with J gene TRBJ1-1, with D tentatively TRBD1 (5 bases). Germline CDR1 reads DFQATT; CDR2 reads SNEGSKA (reference sequence). The ends were cut back, 3 bases at V and 1 base at J, with 21 bases in the middle. This CDR3 contains 17 residues. The CDR3 sequence: CSASRTFMDQGNTEAFF. The CDR3 coding sequence is TGCAGTGCTAGTCGTACCTTTATGGACCAGGGGAACACTGAAGCTTTCTTT.

The J gene is TRBJ2-7, the V gene TRBV3-1 (or the pseudogene TRBV3-2); 12 nucleotides align to TRBD1. CDR1 and CDR2 from the germline V gene are LGHDT and YNNKEL (reference sequence). CDR3 length: 17 amino acids. V lost 2 bases and J lost 2; bases outside the gene matches: 7. CDR3 coding DNA: TGTGCCAGCAGCCAAAAGGGACAGGGGGCCAACGCCTACGAGCAGTACTTC. It yields the protein CASSQKGQGANAYEQYF.

The chain links TRBV9 to TRBJ1-1; D is unclear. This CDR3 is built from 14 residues. CDR1 is SGDLS, CDR2 YYNGEE, per germline. Trimming took 0 bases from V and 4 from J, leaving 10 bases between them. CDR3 DNA sequence: TGTGCCAGCAGCGTAGAACTAGTGGGCACTGAAGCTTTCTTT. Protein: CASSVELVGTEAFF.

The chain recombines TRBV30 with TRBJ2-1, with D possibly being TRBD2 (5 bases). The CDR3 loop spans 14 amino acids. CDR1 GTSNPN and CDR2 SVGIG come from the germline V gene (reference sequence). Deletions cut 1 base from V and 0 bases from J, with 7 bases between. CDR3 loop: CAWSDGSSYNEQFF. In DNA form, the CDR3 reads TGTGCCTGGAGTGATGGGAGCTCCTACAATGAGCAGTTCTTC. Using reference TRBV30 and TRBJ2-1 for the parts outside the CDR3, the full variable domain is SQTIHQWPATLVQPVGSPLSLECTVEGTSNPNLYWYRQAAGRGLQLLFYSVGIGQISSEVPQNLSASRPQDRQFILSSKKLLLSDSGFYLCAWSDGSSYNEQFFGPGTRLTVL.

The J gene is TRBJ2-5, the V gene TRBV3-1 (or the pseudogene TRBV3-2), with D maybe TRBD1 (6 bases). This CDR3 is 16 amino acids long. Per germline, CDR1 LGHDT and CDR2 YNNKEL (reference sequence). Trimming took off 3 bases at V and 5 bases at J, with 19 bases between the two ends. DNA for the CDR3: TGTGCCAGCAGCCACTCCGGACAGATAGGATGGGAGACCCAGTACTTC. This gives the protein CASSHSGQIGWETQYF.

Of note for this clone: Compared with germline, one end of the junction differs, possibly owing to a read error. The chain is built from TRBV5-1 and TRBJ2-1; 15 bases are shared with TRBD2. The CDR3 consists of 14 residues. Germline V gene data show CDR1 as SGHRS and CDR2 as YFSETQ. The CDR3 DNA follows: TGCGCCAGCAGCGAGGGACTAGCGGGGGGCTCCGAGATCTTC. Translation: CASSEGLAGGSEIF.

CDR3 amino acids: CASSEAGGITQPQHF. The CDR3, as DNA: TGTGCCAGCAGTGAAGCGGGAGGCATAACTCAGCCCCAGCATTTT. The rearrangement links TRBV2 to TRBJ1-5; D ambiguous. Germline V CDR1 and CDR2: SNHLY, FYNNEI. Deletions cut 0 bases from V and 6 bases from J, with 12 bases between. The CDR3 spans 15 residues.

The CDR3 is CASRGLADTGELFF. CDR3 bases: TGCGCCAGCAGGGGTCTAGCGGACACCGGGGAGCTGTTTTTT. The rearrangement links TRBV5-1 to TRBJ2-2; 7 bases are a match to TRBD2. J lost 3 bases, V lost 5 bases, and 4 bases had no gene match. The CDR3 runs to 14 residues. Germline values: CDR1 SGHRS, CDR2 YFSETQ.

The rearrangement joins TRBV6-5 to TRBJ1-5; a weak D match, TRBD1 (6 bases). The V gene lost 5 bases and the J gene lost 1 base, with 12 bases spanning the gap. CDR1 MNHEY and CDR2 SVGAGI come from the germline V gene. The CDR3 sequence is 15 residues long. The CDR3 region has the DNA TGTGCCAGCAGTACCAGGGGAAAGAGCAATCAGCCCCAGCATTTT. Translating it yields CASSTRGKSNQPQHF.

This clone came up many times. This specimen includes other DNA sequences encoding the same CDR3. The rearrangement joins TRBV3-1 (or the pseudogene TRBV3-2) to TRBJ2-3; D is uncertain. The V and J ends lost 4 bases and 5 bases respectively, with 7 bases between them. This CDR3 is built from 12 residues. Germline CDR1 LGHDT, CDR2 YNNKEL (reference sequence). The CDR3 sequence: CASSLSVDTQYF. CDR3 DNA sequence: TGTGCCAGCAGCCTTAGTGTAGATACGCAGTATTTT.

The chain couples TRBV5-4 to TRBJ1-2; 9 nucleotides line up with TRBD1. The CDR3 loop spans 14 amino acids. The germline gives CDR1 SGHNT, CDR2 YYREEE (reference sequence). Trimming cost V 5 bases and J 4 bases; bases outside gene matches: 6. The CDR3 sequence is CASRPGTGTYGYTF. The CDR3 DNA sequence: TGTGCCAGCAGACCCGGGACAGGGACCTATGGCTACACCTTC.

The chain combines TRBV2 with TRBJ2-3; D possibly corresponds to TRBD2 (6 bases). Deletions cut 8 bases from V and 2 bases from J, with 23 bases between. CDR1 and CDR2 from the germline V gene are SNHLY and FYNNEI. The CDR3 totals 17 residues. The CDR3 DNA reads TGTGCCAGCTCCCCACCGATTTTTAGCGGATCCACAGATACGCAGTATTTT. Its protein product is CASSPPIFSGSTDTQYF.

This rearrangement joins TRBV18 to TRBJ1-2; D may be TRBD1 (5 bases). V was shortened by 0 bases and J by 7 bases, with 9 bases between the two germline ends. The CDR3 is 13 amino acids. Germline V gives CDR1 KGHSH, CDR2 LQKENI. This CDR3 reads CASSPPGPFGYTF. The DNA for the CDR3 is TGTGCCAGCTCACCACCGGGGCCCTTTGGCTACACCTTC. Looking up the rest from reference TRBV18 and TRBJ1-2 gives the full variable domain: NAGVMQNPRHLVRRRGQEARLRCSPMKGHSHVYWYRQLPEEGLKFMVYLQKENIIDESGMPKERFSAEFPKEGPSILRIQQVVRGDSAAYFCASSPPGPFGYTFGSGTRLTVV.

This clone was counted between two and nine times. This rearrangement joins TRBV5-4 to TRBJ1-4; D not resolved. The CDR3 loop spans 15 amino acids. Germline lookup yields CDR1 SGHNT and CDR2 YYREEE (reference sequence). Between the trimmed V and J ends, which lost 2 bases and 7 bases, there was a span of 15 bases. As DNA, the CDR3 is TGTGCCAGCAGCTTTAGAAGTGGGGAGGGTGAAAAACTGTTTTTT. Amino acid sequence: CASSFRSGEGEKLFF.

The J gene is TRBJ1-2, the V gene TRBV5-8, with 7 bases that match TRBD1. After removal of 0 bases from V and 2 bases from J, the junction contained 1 base not matched to a gene. Germline V gene lookup returns CDR1 SGHTS and CDR2 YDEGEE. The CDR3 contains 14 residues. CDR3 in DNA: TGTGCCAGCAGCTTGGAGGGGGCCAACTATGGCTACACCTTC. It translates to CASSLEGANYGYTF. Variable domain in full (rest from reference TRBV5-8 and TRBJ1-2): EAGVTQSPTHLIKTRGQQATLRCSPISGHTSVYWYQQALGLGLQFLLWYDEGEERNRGNFPPRFSGRQFPNYSSELNVNALELEDSALYLCASSLEGANYGYTFGSGTRLTVV.

This rearrangement joins TRBV5-1 to TRBJ2-7; 10 nucleotides match TRBD2. Losses at the gene ends were 6 bases for V and 4 bases for J; bases not matched to a gene: 10. The CDR3 length is 15 residues. CDR1 SGHRS and CDR2 YFSETQ come from the germline V gene. The CDR3 spells CASKTGTSDKYEQYF. Written as DNA, the CDR3 is TGCGCCAGCAAAACCGGGACTAGCGATAAGTACGAGCAGTACTTC.

The J gene is TRBJ2-7, the V gene TRBV2; perhaps TRBD2 as D (6 bases). Trimming took 7 bases from V and 6 from J, leaving 13 bases between them. The CDR3 has 12 amino acids. Germline V lookup: CDR1 SNHLY, CDR2 FYNNEI. For the CDR3, the DNA is TGTGCCAGCACCAGGGTGGGGGGCGAGCAGTACTTC. Translated: CASTRVGGEQYF.

The chain links TRBV7-2 to TRBJ2-5; 15 bases match TRBD2. V dropped 6 bases and J dropped 7; count of bases not matched to a gene: 9. The CDR3 length is 16 residues. CDR1 SGHTA and CDR2 FQGNSA come from the germline V gene. CDR3 nucleotide sequence: TGTGCCAGCAGTACTAGGACTAGCGGGGGGGCTGGGACCCAGTACTTC. It yields the protein CASSTRTSGGAGTQYF. The full variable domain, with the rest looked up from reference TRBV7-2 and TRBJ2-5, is GAGVSQSPSNKVTEKGKDVELRCDPISGHTALYWYRQSLGQGLEFLIYFQGNSAPDKSGLPSDRFSAERTGGSVSTLTIQRTQQEDSAVYLCASSTRTSGGAGTQYFGPGTRLLVL.

The chain has TRBV5-1 and TRBJ1-5; the D is unclear. Trimming removed 1 base from V and 0 bases from J, with 8 bases in between. The CDR3 extends over 15 amino acids. Per the germline V gene, CDR1 is SGHRS and CDR2 is YFSETQ. The CDR3 region is CASSLNTDSNQPQHF. DNA for the CDR3: TGCGCCAGCAGCTTGAATACTGATAGCAATCAGCCCCAGCATTTT.

V gene TRBV13 combines with J gene TRBJ2-1; 7 bases fit TRBD2. CDR1 is PRHDT and CDR2 is FYEKMQ in the germline V gene (reference sequence). The CDR3 sequence is 17 residues long. V dropped 2 bases and J dropped 4; count of bases not matched to a gene: 11. CDR3 nucleotides: TGTGCCAGCAGCTTAAGGGAGGGACTAATCTCATACAATGAGCAGTTCTTC. It translates to CASSLREGLISYNEQFF.

The CDR3 reads CAWSVGSLNYGYTF. The CDR3 DNA reads as TGTGCCTGGAGTGTGGGGAGCCTTAACTATGGCTACACCTTC. V and J are TRBV30 and TRBJ1-2; the D is unclear. Trimming shortened V by 0 bases and J by 1 base, and 9 bases separated the two germline ends. Per germline, CDR1 GTSNPN and CDR2 SVGIG (reference sequence). The CDR3 is 14 amino acids. The complete variable domain, with remaining parts taken from reference TRBV30 and TRBJ1-2, reads SQTIHQWPATLVQPVGSPLSLECTVEGTSNPNLYWYRQAAGRGLQLLFYSVGIGQISSEVPQNLSASRPQDRQFILSSKKLLLSDSGFYLCAWSVGSLNYGYTFGSGTRLTVV.

V and J are TRBV5-4 and TRBJ2-7, with TRBD1 matching over 7 bases. This CDR3 contains 18 residues. CDR1 is SGHNT, CDR2 YYREEE, per germline (reference sequence). V dropped 0 bases and J dropped 0; count of bases not matched to a gene: 12. CDR3: CASSLGGQAGPFSYEQYF. The CDR3 bases are TGTGCCAGCAGCTTGGGAGGACAGGCCGGCCCCTTCTCCTACGAGCAGTACTTC. Variable domain in full (rest from reference TRBV5-4 and TRBJ2-7): ETGVTQSPTHLIKTRGQQVTLRCSSQSGHNTVSWYQQALGQGPQFIFQYYREEENGRGNFPPRFSGLQFPNYSSELNVNALELDDSALYLCASSLGGQAGPFSYEQYFGPGTRLTVT.

The chain combines TRBV4-1 with TRBJ1-6; D might be TRBD1 (6 bases). The length of the CDR3 is 16 residues. V gave up 0 bases and J gave up 7 bases, with 13 bases separating them. Looked up from germline, CDR1 is MGHRA and CDR2 is YSYEKL. The CDR3 DNA reads as TGCGCCAGCAGCCAAGATATTACAGGGACGAATTCACCCCTCCACTTT. Its translation: CASSQDITGTNSPLHF.